This T cell receptor (beta chain) comes out of a study of shared clonotypes between healthy human individuals (dated by TCRdb to 2019 to 2021). At the level of the whole study: A couple of women and a few men aged 18 to 49 years were included in the cohort. To estimate repertoire size and how much clonotypes are shared between individuals, the study performed deep sequencing of blood TCR repertoires from five healthy adults. Different laboratories and diverse techniques were used to prepare libraries and sequence TCR repertoires, to increase sequencing depth and limit assay-specific biases. Between about 0.85 and 10 billion PBMCs per donor were obtained by leukapheresis. Summary of the overall study and its limitations: Based on pairwise subsampling, the degree of clonotype sharing among donors was expected to be affected by sequencing depth. Sampling was restricted to blood, and TCR repertoires in tissue are likely to differ from TCR repertoires in blood. Because the study included a small number of donors, the genetic and exposure-history diversity represented was limited.

Looking up the germline V gene yields CDR1 SGDLS and CDR2 YYNGEE. From its cysteine to its phenylalanine, the CDR3 spans 15 amino acids. Left in the record is the CDR3 DNA by itself, 45 bases read in frame from the first base. The germline V end is reduced by 4 bases and the J end by 1 base; junction bases left unmatched: 5. Donors were healthy HIV-negative adults with no recently reported acute infections or vaccinations. All donors were Caucasian adults living in Nashville, Tennessee, USA. In the unsorted samples, some 100 million PBMCs were counted, and genomic DNA was extracted using the QIAamp DNA Blood Mini kit. Blood was collected by leukapheresis, and PBMCs were isolated by Ficoll-Histopaque density gradient centrifugation and then cryopreserved in liquid nitrogen vapor phase. Comment on this clone: Which antigen it targets is not known. Base qualities were left out, and no much larger clone turns up one base away.

TCR CDR3 regions were amplified from genomic DNA by multiplex PCR using the deep immunoSEQ assay. Extracted genomic DNA from each cell subset was spread evenly across all wells of several immunoSEQ 96-well plates, with each plate serving as a replicate. For unsorted PBMC, each replicate PCR was loaded with approximately 0.3 ug genomic DNA, equivalent to about 33,000 T cell genomes. Unsorted PBMC genomic DNA was sequenced across ten immunoSEQ deep assay plates. Purified libraries were quantified with a Qubit 3.0 fluorometer, sized on a Bioanalyzer 2100, and re-quantified with the KAPA Library Quantification kit. Each immunoSEQ 96-well plate was sequenced on its own single-read 150-cycle Illumina NextSeq 550 flow cell. In the source study's methods: Because only junctional sequences without quality scores were contained in the immunoSEQ output, filtering matching that applied to full-length reads could not be performed. Sequences were annotated with PyIR, a Python wrapper for IgBLAST v1.9, and V/J genes and CDR3 were assigned using IMGT germline references. Reads were filtered out if the reads had weak V/J assignments (E-value above 1e-6), no CDR3, stop codons, out-of-frame junctions, or ambiguous translated residues. V3J clonotypes were defined by identical inferred V gene, J gene, and CDR3 amino acid sequence. The percentage overlap between two repertoires was calculated by dividing the number of shared unique clonotypes by the size of the smaller repertoire. Repertoire richness was assessed with RTK rarefaction, the Chao1 estimator, and Recon v2.1 estimates of unobserved clonotypes. The table was pulled from immuneACCESS by TCRdb, which kept in-frame rearrangements only. Such tables lose some clones; where checked, under half of the loss comes from unresolved V genes, and the rest has no known cause. V, J and clone size were drawn from that table, and D and trimming were deduced from the DNA. Across this sample there are about 480,000 clones, with 75% to 80% seen only once. Around 13% of the sample belongs to the ten largest clones.

The sequencing input was PBMCs. Recombination connected TRBV9 to TRBJ2-1, with TRBD2 identical over 7 junction bases. The receptor comes from a middle-aged woman in good health. Some clones in this sample may be carry-over from other donors' samples. In nucleotide form, the sequence is TGTGCCAGCAGCATAACCGGGGGGTCCTACAATGAGCAGTTCTTC. It translates as CASSITGGSYNEQFF.